These T cell receptor beta chains were read from a single sample in a study of blood T cell repertoires in COVID-19. Only in-frame clones appear in the TCRdb table, and some are missing; sequencing was by immunoSEQ multiplex PCR. The table lists around 72,000 clones, approximately 86% of them singletons. Sequencing was performed on peripheral blood. The receptors derive from a man in his fifties or sixties with acute or convalescent COVID-19. Both conserved end residues are part of each CDR3. The D gene is left open where the match is weak. Size is stated for part of the rows, as once, few or many counts, or as a class when the clone is expanded.

NA,TRBV5-1,TRBJ1-6,few,CASSLDGGNSPLHF,TGCGCCAGCAGCTTGGATGGGGGGAATTCACCCCTCCACTTT
TRBD1,TRBV3-1/TRBV3-2,TRBJ2-7,once,CASSQEGQGPGFYEQYF,TGTGCCAGCAGCCAGGAGGGACAGGGCCCTGGGTTCTACGAGCAGTACTTC
NA,TRBV7-2,TRBJ1-2,NA,CASSLAGVYGYTF,TGTGCCAGCAGCTTGGCAGGGGTCTATGGCTACACCTTC
NA,TRBV5-6,TRBJ2-5,once,CASSDTRGETQYF,TGTGCCAGCAGCGACACGAGGGGGGAGACCCAGTACTTC
TRBD1,TRBV3-1/TRBV3-2,TRBJ2-3,NA,CASSQVDRADTQYF,TGTGCCAGCAGCCAAGTAGACAGGGCAGATACGCAGTATTTT
TRBD1,TRBV27,TRBJ2-2,NA,CASHPPQGAAGELFF,TGTGCCAGCCATCCACCCCAGGGGGCGGCCGGGGAGCTGTTTTTT
NA,TRBV12-5,TRBJ2-2,NA,CASGLVTGGMNTGELFF,TGTGCTAGTGGTTTGGTAACAGGCGGAATGAACACCGGGGAGCTGTTTTTT
NA,TRBV24-1,TRBJ2-3,NA,CATSGSRRTDTQYF,TGTGCCACCAGTGGGAGTCGGAGGACAGATACGCAGTATTTT
TRBD1,TRBV19,TRBJ2-1,NA,CASSQGQGARNEQFF,TGTGCCAGTAGTCAGGGACAGGGGGCGCGCAATGAGCAGTTCTTC
TRBD1,TRBV6-6,TRBJ1-5,NA,CASRPGTGNTQPQHF,TGTGCCAGCAGACCCGGGACAGGGAATACGCAGCCCCAGCATTTT
TRBD1,TRBV25-1,TRBJ1-5,NA,CASSDTGVPDQPQHF,TGTGCCAGCAGCGATACAGGGGTTCCTGATCAGCCCCAGCATTTT
NA,TRBV6-4,TRBJ1-1,NA,CASSLTPMNTEAFF,TGTGCCAGCAGTTTGACACCAATGAACACTGAAGCTTTCTTT
NA,TRBV2,TRBJ1-5,NA,CASSDEGVNQPQHF,TGTGCCAGCAGTGATGAGGGAGTAAATCAGCCCCAGCATTTT
TRBD1,TRBV6-5,TRBJ2-7,NA,CASSLGQGGYEQYF,TGTGCCAGCAGTTTGGGACAGGGGGGTTACGAGCAGTACTTC
NA,TRBV10-3,TRBJ1-2,NA,CAISEPGSYGYTF,TGTGCCATCAGTGAACCGGGAAGCTATGGCTACACCTTC